The entry below describes one T cell receptor beta chain. This record belongs to a study of blood T cell repertoires in COVID-19. Overall study: Samples came from the United States, Italy and Spain, spanning acute and convalescent COVID-19.

In the original processing: The assay estimated nucleated cells by amplifying reference gene primers. Produced via immunoSEQ multiplex PCR; TCRdb's table is partial and in-frame only. That table supplies the V and J calls and clone size; D and trimming were determined from the DNA. This table holds about 88,000 clones, around nine tenths found once. Per germline, CDR1 MDHEN and CDR2 SYDVKM. The CDR3 has 13 residues. V lost 11 bases and J 5 bases, leaving 17 bases between the germline ends. The clonotype originates from a woman of 80 years or more with acute or convalescent COVID-19. The chain has TRBV28 and TRBJ2-3; TRBD2 is a possible D gene (6 bases). The sequencing sample was made of peripheral blood. In DNA, the CDR3 is TGTGCCGCCGGCGCGGGGTCGGGAGATACGCAGTATTTT. It translates to CAAGAGSGDTQYF.